The text below deals with one TCR beta chain. Its target is unknown. From germline, CDR1 is SGHRS and CDR2 YFSETQ. The V and J ends lost 3 bases and 6 bases, in that order; junction bases with no gene match: 11. This CDR3 has 17 amino acids. Notes on the study in general: Tumor-infiltrating Treg TCR alpha and beta sequences overlapped most with tumor naive CD4+ T cells, then blood naive.

After constant-region reverse-primer amplification, full-length variable regions underwent semi-nested PCR with Nested Universal Primer A. In TCRdb, the 5' RACE reads were re-called with MiXCR into one record per CDR3 protein. The data contain tens of thousands of distinct CDR3 sequences, under 20% of them seen just once; the ten biggest clones take up approximately 2.3%. The TCR was taken from a female donor with breast cancer. The rearrangement links TRBV5-1 to TRBJ2-1; 11 positions agree with TRBD1. Sequences were obtained from naive CD4+ T cells sorted from blood. Subset noted: naive CD4+ T cells, CD4+CD45RA+CD25-. The CDR3 sequence: CASSSGLPGQGGNEQFF. CDR3 coding DNA: TGCGCCAGCAGCTCGGGTTTACCGGGACAGGGGGGCAATGAGCAGTTCTTC.